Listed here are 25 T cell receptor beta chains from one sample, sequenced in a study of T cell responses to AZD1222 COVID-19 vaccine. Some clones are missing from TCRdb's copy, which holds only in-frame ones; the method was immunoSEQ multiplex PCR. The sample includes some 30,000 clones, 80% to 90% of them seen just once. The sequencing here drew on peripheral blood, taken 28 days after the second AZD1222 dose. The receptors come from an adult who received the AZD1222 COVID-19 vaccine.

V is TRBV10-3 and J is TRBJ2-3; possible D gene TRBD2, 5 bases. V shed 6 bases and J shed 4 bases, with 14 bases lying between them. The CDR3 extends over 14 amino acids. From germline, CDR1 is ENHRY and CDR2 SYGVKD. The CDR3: CAIREERTSDTQYF. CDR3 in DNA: TGTGCCATCAGGGAGGAGCGGACCTCAGATACGCAGTATTTT.

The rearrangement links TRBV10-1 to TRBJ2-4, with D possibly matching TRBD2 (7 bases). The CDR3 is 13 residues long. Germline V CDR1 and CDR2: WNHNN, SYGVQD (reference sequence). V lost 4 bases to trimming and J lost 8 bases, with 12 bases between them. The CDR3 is CASSGGRGDIQYF. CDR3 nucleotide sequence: TGCGCCAGCAGTGGTGGGAGGGGGGACATTCAGTACTTC.

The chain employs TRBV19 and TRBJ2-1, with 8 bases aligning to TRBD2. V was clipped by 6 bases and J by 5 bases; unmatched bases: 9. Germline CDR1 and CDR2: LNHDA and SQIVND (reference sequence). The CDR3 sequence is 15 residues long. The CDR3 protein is CASRTVAGNDNEQFF. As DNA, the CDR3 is TGTGCCAGTAGAACGGTAGCGGGAAATGACAATGAGCAGTTCTTC.

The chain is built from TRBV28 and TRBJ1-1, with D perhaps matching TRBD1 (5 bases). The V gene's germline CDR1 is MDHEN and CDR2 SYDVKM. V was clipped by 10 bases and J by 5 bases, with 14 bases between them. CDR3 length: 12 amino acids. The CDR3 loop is CATWLQGTEAFF. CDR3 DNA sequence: TGTGCCACCTGGCTTCAGGGAACTGAAGCTTTCTTT.

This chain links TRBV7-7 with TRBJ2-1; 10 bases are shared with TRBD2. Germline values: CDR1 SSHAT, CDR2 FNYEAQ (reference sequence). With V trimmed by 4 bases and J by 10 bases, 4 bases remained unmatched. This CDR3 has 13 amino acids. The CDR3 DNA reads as TGTGCCAGCAGCTCTAGCGGGAGCGGAGAGCAGTTCTTC. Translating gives CASSSSGSGEQFF.

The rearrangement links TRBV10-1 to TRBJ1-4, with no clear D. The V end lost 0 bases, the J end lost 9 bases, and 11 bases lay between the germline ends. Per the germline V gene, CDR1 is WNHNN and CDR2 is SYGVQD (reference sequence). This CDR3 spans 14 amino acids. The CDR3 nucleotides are TGCGCCAGCAGTGAGTCAGTCGCATCAAAAAAACTGTTTTTT. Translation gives CASSESVASKKLFF.

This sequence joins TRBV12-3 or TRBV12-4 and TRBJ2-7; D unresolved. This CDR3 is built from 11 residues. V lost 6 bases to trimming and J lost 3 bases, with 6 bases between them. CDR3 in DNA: TGTGCCAGCAGCCTAAACTACGAGCAGTACTTC. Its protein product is CASSLNYEQYF.

The CDR3: CASSFHPGQRNSPLHF. CDR3 DNA: TGTGCCAGCAGTTTCCATCCGGGACAGAGAAATTCACCCCTCCACTTT. This chain links TRBV27 with TRBJ1-6; TRBD1 agrees at 7 bases. Germline lookup yields CDR1 MNHEY and CDR2 SMNVEV (reference sequence). The ends lost 3 bases at V and 7 bases at J; junction bases unmatched: 9. The CDR3 sequence is 16 residues long.

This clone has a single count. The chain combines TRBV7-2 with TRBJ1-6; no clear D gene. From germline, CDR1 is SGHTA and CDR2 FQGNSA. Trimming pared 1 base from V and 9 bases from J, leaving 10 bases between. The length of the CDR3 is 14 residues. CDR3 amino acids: CASSLEGSVSPLHF. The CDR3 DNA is TGTGCCAGCAGCTTAGAAGGGTCGGTTTCACCCCTCCACTTT.

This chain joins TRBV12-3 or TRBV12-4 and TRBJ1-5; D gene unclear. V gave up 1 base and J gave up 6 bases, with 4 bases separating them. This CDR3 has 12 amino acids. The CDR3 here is CASSLGGQPQHF. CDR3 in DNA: TGTGCCAGCAGTTTAGGGGGTCAGCCCCAGCATTTT.

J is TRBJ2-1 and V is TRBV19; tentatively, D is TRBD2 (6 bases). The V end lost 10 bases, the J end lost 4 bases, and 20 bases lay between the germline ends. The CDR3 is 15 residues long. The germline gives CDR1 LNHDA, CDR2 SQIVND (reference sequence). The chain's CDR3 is CATTDTGGEYNEQFF. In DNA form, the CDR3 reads TGTGCCACTACCGACACTGGCGGGGAATACAATGAGCAGTTCTTC.

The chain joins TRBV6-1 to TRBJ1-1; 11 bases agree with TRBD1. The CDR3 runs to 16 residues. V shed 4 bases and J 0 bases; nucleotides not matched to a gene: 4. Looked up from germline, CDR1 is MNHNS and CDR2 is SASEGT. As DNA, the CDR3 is TGTGCCAGCAGTGCCCGGACAGGGGGCTTGAACACTGAAGCTTTCTTT. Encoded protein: CASSARTGGLNTEAFF.

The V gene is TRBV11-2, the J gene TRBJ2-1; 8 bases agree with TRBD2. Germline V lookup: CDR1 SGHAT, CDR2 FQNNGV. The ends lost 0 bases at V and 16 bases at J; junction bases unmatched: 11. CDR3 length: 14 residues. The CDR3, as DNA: TGTGCCAGCAGCTTAGACACTAGGGCGGGGGGCCAATTCTTC. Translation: CASSLDTRAGGQFF.

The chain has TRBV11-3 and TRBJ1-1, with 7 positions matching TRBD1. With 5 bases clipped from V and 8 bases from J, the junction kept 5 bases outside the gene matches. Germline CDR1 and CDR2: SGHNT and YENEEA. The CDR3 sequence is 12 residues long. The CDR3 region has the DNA TGTGCCAGCAGCCTGACAGGGAGAGAAGCTTTCTTT. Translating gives CASSLTGREAFF.

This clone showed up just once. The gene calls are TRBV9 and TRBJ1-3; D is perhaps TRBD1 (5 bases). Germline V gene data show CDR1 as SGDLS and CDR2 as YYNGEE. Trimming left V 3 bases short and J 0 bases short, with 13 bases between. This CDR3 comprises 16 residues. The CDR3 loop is CASSEGRSRSGNTIYF. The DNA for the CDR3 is TGTGCCAGCAGCGAGGGACGTTCACGCTCTGGAAACACCATATATTTT.

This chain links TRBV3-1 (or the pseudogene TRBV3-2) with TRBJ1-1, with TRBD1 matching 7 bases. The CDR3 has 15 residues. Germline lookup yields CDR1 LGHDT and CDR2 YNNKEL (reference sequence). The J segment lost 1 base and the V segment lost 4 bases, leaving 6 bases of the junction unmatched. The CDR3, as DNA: TGTGCCAGCAGCCCGAGACAGGGCAAGAACACTGAAGCTTTCTTT. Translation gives CASSPRQGKNTEAFF.

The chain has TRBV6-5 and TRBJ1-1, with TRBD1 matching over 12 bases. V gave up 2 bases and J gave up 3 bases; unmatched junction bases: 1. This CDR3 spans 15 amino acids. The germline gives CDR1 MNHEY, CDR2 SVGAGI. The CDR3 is CASSYGTGGDTEAFF. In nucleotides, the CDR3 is TGTGCCAGCAGTTACGGGACAGGGGGCGACACTGAAGCTTTCTTT.

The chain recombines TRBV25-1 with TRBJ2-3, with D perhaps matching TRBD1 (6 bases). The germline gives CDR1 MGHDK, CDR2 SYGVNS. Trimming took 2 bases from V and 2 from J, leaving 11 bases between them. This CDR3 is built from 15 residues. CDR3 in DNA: TGTGCCAGCAGTGAAGGCAGGGGCTTCACAGATACGCAGTATTTT. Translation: CASSEGRGFTDTQYF.

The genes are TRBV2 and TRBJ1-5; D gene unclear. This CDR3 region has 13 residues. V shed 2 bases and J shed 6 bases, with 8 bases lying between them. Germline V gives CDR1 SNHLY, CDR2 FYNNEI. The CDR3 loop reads CASSESNSQPQHF. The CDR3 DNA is TGTGCCAGCAGTGAATCGAACTCTCAGCCCCAGCATTTT.

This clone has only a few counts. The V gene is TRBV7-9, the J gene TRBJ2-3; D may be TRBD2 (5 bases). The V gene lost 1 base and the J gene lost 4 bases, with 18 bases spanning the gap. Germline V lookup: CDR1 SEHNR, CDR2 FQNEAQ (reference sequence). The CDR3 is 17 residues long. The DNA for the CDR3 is TGTGCCAGCAGCTTAGACGGGCGGGCTAAAAGTGCAGATACGCAGTATTTT. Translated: CASSLDGRAKSADTQYF. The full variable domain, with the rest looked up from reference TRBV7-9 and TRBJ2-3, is DTGVSQNPRHKITKRGQNVTFRCDPISEHNRLYWYRQTLGQGPEFLTYFQNEAQLEKSRLLSDRFSAERPKGSFSTLEIQRTEQGDSAMYLCASSLDGRAKSADTQYFGPGTRLTVL.

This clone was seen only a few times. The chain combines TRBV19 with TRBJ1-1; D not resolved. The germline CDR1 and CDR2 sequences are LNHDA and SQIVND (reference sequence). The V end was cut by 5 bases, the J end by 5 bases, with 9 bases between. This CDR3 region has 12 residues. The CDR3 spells CASSLTRTEAFF. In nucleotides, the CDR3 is TGTGCCAGTAGTTTAACACGTACTGAAGCTTTCTTT. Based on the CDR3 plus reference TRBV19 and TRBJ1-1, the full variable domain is DGGITQSPKYLFRKEGQNVTLSCEQNLNHDAMYWYRQDPGQGLRLIYYSQIVNDFQKGDIAEGYSVSREKKESFPLTVTSAQKNPTAFYLCASSLTRTEAFFGQGTRLTVV.

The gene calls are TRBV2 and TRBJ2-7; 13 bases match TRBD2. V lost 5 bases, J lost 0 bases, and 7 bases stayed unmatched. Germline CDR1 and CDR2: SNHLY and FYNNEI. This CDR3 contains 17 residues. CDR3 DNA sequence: TGTGCCAGCAGTTCCGGGGGACTAGCGGGGCTCTCCTACGAGCAGTACTTC. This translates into CASSSGGLAGLSYEQYF.

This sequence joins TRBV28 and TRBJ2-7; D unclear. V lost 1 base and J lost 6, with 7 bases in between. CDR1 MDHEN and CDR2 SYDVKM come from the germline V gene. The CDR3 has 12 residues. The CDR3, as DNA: TGTGCCAGCAGTTTATTCTGGCGCGAGCAGTACTTC. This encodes CASSLFWREQYF.

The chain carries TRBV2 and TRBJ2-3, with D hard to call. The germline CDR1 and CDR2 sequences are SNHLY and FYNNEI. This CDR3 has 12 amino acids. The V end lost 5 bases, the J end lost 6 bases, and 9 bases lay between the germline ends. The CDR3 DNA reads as TGTGCCAGCAGTAAAGACGGGGATACGCAGTATTTT. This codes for CASSKDGDTQYF.

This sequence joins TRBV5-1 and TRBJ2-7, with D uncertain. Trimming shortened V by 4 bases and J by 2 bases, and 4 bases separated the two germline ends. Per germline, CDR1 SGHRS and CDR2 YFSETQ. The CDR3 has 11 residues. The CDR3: CASSSTYEQYF. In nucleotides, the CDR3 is TGCGCCAGCAGCAGCACCTACGAGCAGTACTTC.